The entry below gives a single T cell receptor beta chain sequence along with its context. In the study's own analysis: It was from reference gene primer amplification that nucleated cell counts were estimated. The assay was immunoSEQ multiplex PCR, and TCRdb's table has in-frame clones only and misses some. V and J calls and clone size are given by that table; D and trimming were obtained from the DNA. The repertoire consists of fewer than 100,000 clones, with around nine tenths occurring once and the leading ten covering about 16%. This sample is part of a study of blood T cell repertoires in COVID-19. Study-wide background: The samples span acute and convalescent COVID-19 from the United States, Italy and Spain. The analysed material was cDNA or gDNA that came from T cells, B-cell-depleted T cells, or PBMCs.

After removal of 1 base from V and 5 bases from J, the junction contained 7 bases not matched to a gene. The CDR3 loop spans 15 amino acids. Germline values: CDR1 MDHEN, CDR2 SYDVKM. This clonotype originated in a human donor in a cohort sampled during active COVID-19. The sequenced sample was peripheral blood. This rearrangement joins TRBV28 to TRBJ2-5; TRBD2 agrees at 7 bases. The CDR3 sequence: CASSLSAGDLETQYF. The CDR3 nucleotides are TGTGCCAGCAGTTTATCGGCGGGAGACTTGGAGACCCAGTACTTC.